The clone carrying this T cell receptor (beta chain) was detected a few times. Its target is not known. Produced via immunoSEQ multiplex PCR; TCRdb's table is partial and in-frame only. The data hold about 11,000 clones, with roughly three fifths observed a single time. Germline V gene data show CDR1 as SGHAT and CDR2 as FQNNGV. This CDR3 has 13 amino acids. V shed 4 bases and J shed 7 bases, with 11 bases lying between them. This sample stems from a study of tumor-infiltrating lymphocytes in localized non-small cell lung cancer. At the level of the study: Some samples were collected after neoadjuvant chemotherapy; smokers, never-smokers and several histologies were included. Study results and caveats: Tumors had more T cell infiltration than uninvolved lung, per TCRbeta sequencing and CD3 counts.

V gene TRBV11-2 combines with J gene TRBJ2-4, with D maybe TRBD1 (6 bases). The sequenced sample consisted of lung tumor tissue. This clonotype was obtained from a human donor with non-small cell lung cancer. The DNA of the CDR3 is TGTGCCAGCAGCTCTCACAGGGTTAACATTCAGTACTTC. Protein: CASSSHRVNIQYF.